The present T cell receptor (beta chain) was sequenced within a study of T cell responses to AZD1222 COVID-19 vaccine. The CDR3 totals 15 residues. Trimming took 4 bases from V and 2 from J, leaving 12 bases between them. Per the germline V gene, CDR1 is SGHKS and CDR2 is YYEKEE (reference sequence). Sequenced by immunoSEQ multiplex PCR; TCRdb stores in-frame clones only, minus some. The sample includes some 190,000 clones, about 89% of them seen just once. This TCR was recovered from an adult who received the AZD1222 COVID-19 vaccine. The chain employs TRBV5-5 and TRBJ2-2, with D tentatively TRBD1 (6 bases). The sample here was peripheral blood, taken 28 days after the second AZD1222 dose. The CDR3 loop is CASSLWTANTGELFF. The CDR3 DNA reads TGTGCCAGCAGCCTTTGGACAGCCAACACCGGGGAGCTGTTTTTT.